One sample yielded the 7 T cell receptor beta chains listed below, sequenced in a study of blood T cell repertoires in COVID-19. Repertoires were generated with immunoSEQ multiplex PCR, while TCRdb's copy carries only in-frame clones and drops some. The data contain around 240,000 clones, approximately 84% of them seen just once; the ten biggest clones take up about 0.91%. Sequencing was done on a sample of peripheral blood. These receptors originate from a man in his forties or fifties with acute or convalescent COVID-19.

The chain combines TRBV6-5 with TRBJ2-3; the match to TRBD1 covers 8 bases. There are 14 residues in the CDR3. Germline CDR1 is MNHEY and CDR2 is SVGAGI. The trim removed 6 bases at V and 1 base at J, leaving 3 bases unmatched. CDR3 nucleotides: TGTGCCAGCAGCAGGGGGCGGGGCACAGATACGCAGTATTTT. This encodes CASSRGRGTDTQYF.

The chain has TRBV3-1 (or the pseudogene TRBV3-2) and TRBJ2-3; 10 bases are shared with TRBD2. CDR3 length: 15 amino acids. The trim removed 8 bases at V and 1 base at J, leaving 6 bases unmatched. The germline gives CDR1 LGHDT, CDR2 YNNKEL (reference sequence). This chain's CDR3 is CASGERGGRTDTQYF. The CDR3 DNA follows: TGTGCCAGCGGGGAGCGGGGGGGACGCACAGATACGCAGTATTTT.

The V call is TRBV19, the J call TRBJ2-7, with D tentatively TRBD1 (6 bases). From germline, CDR1 is LNHDA and CDR2 SQIVND (reference sequence). The CDR3 is 16 residues long. V was pared by 10 bases and J by 3 bases, with 25 bases between. The CDR3 bases are TGTGCCACCCGCGAGGTTTGGGCACAGGGTGGCTACGAGCAGTACTTC. Translation: CATREVWAQGGYEQYF.

The chain combines TRBV19 with TRBJ2-7, with 9 bases that match TRBD1. The CDR3 sequence is 15 residues long. Germline V lookup: CDR1 LNHDA, CDR2 SQIVND (reference sequence). Germline trimming cut 10 bases from V and 1 base from J; bases unmatched to any gene: 11. CDR3: CATRPTGTGSYEQYF. CDR3 coding DNA: TGTGCCACTAGGCCAACCGGGACAGGGTCCTACGAGCAGTACTTC.

This chain joins TRBV6-5 and TRBJ1-1; D unresolved. This CDR3 comprises 13 residues. V lost 10 bases, J lost 4 bases, and 16 bases lay in between. The germline V gene encodes CDR1 MNHEY and CDR2 SVGAGI. The CDR3 region has the DNA TGTGCCATCAGACTGACACCCGCCACTGAAGCTTTCTTT. Translating it yields CAIRLTPATEAFF.

The rearrangement joins TRBV11-2 to TRBJ1-4, with a weak D call TRBD1 (5 bases). Germline loops: CDR1 SGHAT, CDR2 FQNNGV. V gave up 0 bases and J gave up 3 bases, with 8 bases separating them. The CDR3 is 15 amino acids. CDR3 nucleotides: TGTGCCAGCAGCTTAGACTGGGGGGCTAATGAAAAACTGTTTTTT. It yields the protein CASSLDWGANEKLFF.

V is TRBV20-1 and J is TRBJ1-1, with TRBD1 identical over 7 bases. This CDR3 spans 11 amino acids. In germline, CDR1 is DFQATT, CDR2 SNEGSKA (reference sequence). The CDR3 loop is CRGQQGMGAFF. The CDR3, as DNA: TGCAGGGGGCAACAGGGGATGGGAGCTTTCTTT.